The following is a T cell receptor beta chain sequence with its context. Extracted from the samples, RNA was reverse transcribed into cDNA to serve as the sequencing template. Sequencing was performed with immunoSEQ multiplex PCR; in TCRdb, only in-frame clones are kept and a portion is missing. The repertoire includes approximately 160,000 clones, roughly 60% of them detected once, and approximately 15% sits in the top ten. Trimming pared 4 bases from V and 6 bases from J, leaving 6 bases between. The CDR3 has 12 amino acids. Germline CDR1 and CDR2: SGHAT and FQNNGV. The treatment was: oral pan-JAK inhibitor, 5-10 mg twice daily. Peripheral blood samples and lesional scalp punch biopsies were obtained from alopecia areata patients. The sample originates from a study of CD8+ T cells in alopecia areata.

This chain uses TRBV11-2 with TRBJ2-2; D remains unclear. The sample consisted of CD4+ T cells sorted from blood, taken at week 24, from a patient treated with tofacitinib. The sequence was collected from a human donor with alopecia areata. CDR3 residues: CASSSEAGELFF. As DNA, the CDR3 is TGTGCCAGCAGCTCAGAGGCCGGGGAGCTGTTTTTT.